This TCR beta chain was sequenced during a study of blood T cells in healthy people across ages. With a J-beta primer mix and a sample-barcoded 5' primer, a second PCR ran about 6 to 11 cycles. TCRdb reanalysed the 5' RACE reads using MiXCR and keeps one entry per CDR3 protein. The sample yields hundreds of thousands of distinct CDR3 sequences, under 35% seen once. Only a few counts were recorded for this clonotype. Its specificity is not known. CDR1 and CDR2 from the germline V gene are SEHNR and FQNEAQ (reference sequence). Trimming took 8 bases from V and 4 from J, leaving 26 bases between them. The CDR3 totals 17 residues. The extraction recovered at least 5 micrograms of total RNA per sample. General study findings and limits: There was a strong correlation between TCR beta diversity and naive T cell percentage. A roughly linear fall in TCR beta diversity per million T cells was seen with increasing age. Compared with aged donors, long-lived donors showed fewer expanded clones, suggesting selection.

Specimen: blood. V gene TRBV7-9 combines with J gene TRBJ1-1; D call uncertain. The receptor's source is a woman aged 80 or over in good health. DNA of the CDR3: TGTGCCAGCGTAACCGGGGTACGGAAGGACGGTGGCACTGAAGCTTTCTTT. This translates into CASVTGVRKDGGTEAFF.